These 2 T cell receptor beta chains share one sample of origin, sequenced in a study of cytomegalovirus exposure and HLA in healthy donors. PCR used 60 Vbeta primers and 13 Jbeta primers. Here immunoSEQ multiplex PCR was the method, and the copy in TCRdb shows in-frame clones only, minus some. Here the sample spans roughly 170,000 clones, more than 65% being singletons. The sequenced material came from PBMCs. The source is a girl aged 2 to 10 in good health and CMV-seropositive.

The V gene is TRBV30, the J gene TRBJ2-7; TRBD1 might be the D (6 bases). The V and J ends lost 2 bases and 6 bases respectively, with 14 bases between them. The length of the CDR3 is 13 residues. The germline CDR1 and CDR2 sequences are GTSNPN and SVGIG (reference sequence). CDR3 sequence reads: CAWSSRGYGEQYF. The CDR3 DNA reads TGTGCCTGGAGTAGCAGGGGTTATGGCGAGCAGTACTTC.

The V call is TRBV5-1, the J call TRBJ1-1; unclear D gene. V was pared by 0 bases and J by 0 bases, with 6 bases between. Germline V gene lookup returns CDR1 SGHRS and CDR2 YFSETQ. The CDR3 is 14 amino acids. CDR3: CASSLDHMNTEAFF. As DNA, the CDR3 is TGCGCCAGCAGCTTGGATCACATGAACACTGAAGCTTTCTTT.